The source of this T cell receptor (beta chain) is a study of OX40 agonist ivuxolimab in advanced cancers. The study, taken as a whole, reports: In CD8+ T cells, expanded clones were on average more numerous than in CD4+.

Clones were read by immunoSEQ multiplex PCR, and TCRdb kept only the in-frame ones, dropping some. The sample includes tens of thousands of clones, approximately 85% seen only once; the top ten take 2.5% to 3.5%. In the case of this clone: Its antigen is unidentified.

The TCR sequence derives from an adult with an advanced solid tumor such as melanoma, head and neck, liver or kidney cancer. Here the sequenced sample was CD4+ or CD8+ T cells sorted from blood, taken in a trial of the OX40 agonist ivuxolimab.

The CDR3 protein is CASSLTGTMETQYF. The CDR3 nucleotides are TGTGCCAGCAGCTTGACGGGGACGATGGAGACCCAGTACTTC. The V and J genes are TRBV5-5 and TRBJ2-5, with D perhaps given as TRBD1 or TRBD2 (5 bases each). Germline loops: CDR1 SGHKS, CDR2 YYEKEE (reference sequence). V was pared by 1 base and J by 5 bases, with 12 bases between. This CDR3 contains 14 residues.